The 7 T cell receptor beta chains below were found in one sample sequenced in a study of glioma-infiltrating T cells. The iRepertoire nested amplicon-rescue multiplex PCR amplified TCR alpha and beta CDR3s from RNA. TCRdb processed the multiplex PCR reads anew with MiXCR; each CDR3 protein has one entry. The sample comprises about 140,000 distinct CDR3 sequences, roughly 43% of which are singletons, and around a fifth rests with the top ten. The specimen sequenced was glioma tissue, nonneoplastic brain tissue, or PBMCs (not recorded which). These receptors originate from a human donor with low-grade glioma or glioblastoma, undergoing nonglioma brain surgery, or in good health (not recorded which).

V and J are TRBV6-1 and TRBJ2-5; 14 positions agree with TRBD2. Trimming at V came to 8 bases and at J to 7 bases, leaving 6 bases not matched to a gene. Per the germline V gene, CDR1 is MNHNS and CDR2 is SASEGT. The CDR3 spans 14 residues. The CDR3 here is CASRTSGGQGTQYF. In DNA form, the CDR3 reads TGTGCCAGCCGGACTAGCGGGGGGCAGGGGACCCAGTACTTC.

This clonotype was picked up a small number of times. The chain links TRBV6-1 to TRBJ1-5; weak D call: TRBD1 (6 bases). The CDR3 loop spans 13 amino acids. Trimming took off 10 bases at V and 4 bases at J, with 14 bases between the two ends. Germline loops: CDR1 MNHNS, CDR2 SASEGT. CDR3 amino acids: CATSGTRNQPQHF. The CDR3 DNA reads as TGTGCCACATCCGGGACAAGAAATCAGCCCCAGCATTTT.

For this clonotype: This could be a read error, since a much larger clone is one nucleotide away. The chain is built from TRBV20-1 and TRBJ2-7, with D perhaps being TRBD1 or TRBD2 (5 bases each). Trimming cost V 5 bases and J 4 bases, with 21 bases left between them. This CDR3 comprises 15 residues. The V gene's germline CDR1 is DFQATT and CDR2 SNEGSKA (reference sequence). The CDR3 reads CSAESRGGKTYEQYF. CDR3 DNA: TGCAGTGCTGAAAGCCGGGGCGGAAAGACGTACGAGCAGTACTTC.

In this sample, this clonotype turned up many times. The rearrangement links TRBV27 to TRBJ1-2; D is unclear. V gave up 0 bases and J gave up 2 bases, with 7 bases separating them. Germline CDR1 is MNHEY and CDR2 is SMNVEV (reference sequence). This CDR3 spans 14 amino acids. The CDR3 reads CASSLSGRNYGYTF. CDR3 sequence (DNA): TGTGCCAGCAGTTTATCGGGTAGAAACTATGGCTACACCTTC.

A word on this clonotype: Because it lacks the conserved phenylalanine or tryptophan at the end, this CDR3 is likely a read error. The chain links TRBV28 to TRBJ2-5; either TRBD1 or TRBD2 may fit D (5 bases each). The germline CDR1 and CDR2 sequences are MDHEN and SYDVKM. This CDR3 is 13 amino acids long. With 6 bases removed from V and 1 base from J, the gap between germline ends came to 9 bases. This CDR3 reads CASSPRGQETQYS. The CDR3 DNA sequence: TGTGCCAGCAGCCCGAGGGGCCAAGAGACCCAGTACTCC.

The chain uses TRBV6-6 and TRBJ2-7, with 9 bases matching TRBD1. The CDR3 is 14 amino acids. CDR1 MNHNY and CDR2 SVGAGI come from the germline V gene (reference sequence). Trimming cost V 2 bases and J 4 bases; bases outside gene matches: 3. CDR3 nucleotide sequence: TGTGCCAGCAGTTACCTGGGACAGGGTTACGAGCAGTACTTC. Its protein is CASSYLGQGYEQYF.

This clonotype was counted only a few times. The rearrangement links TRBV25-1 to TRBJ2-7; D uncertain. Germline lookup yields CDR1 MGHDK and CDR2 SYGVNS. Trimming cost V 4 bases and J 2 bases, with 15 bases left between them. The CDR3 runs 15 residues. CDR3 coding DNA: TGTGCCAGCAGTGGGCCCGCTTACAAGGCCTACGAGCAGTACTTC. Translated, it gives CASSGPAYKAYEQYF.